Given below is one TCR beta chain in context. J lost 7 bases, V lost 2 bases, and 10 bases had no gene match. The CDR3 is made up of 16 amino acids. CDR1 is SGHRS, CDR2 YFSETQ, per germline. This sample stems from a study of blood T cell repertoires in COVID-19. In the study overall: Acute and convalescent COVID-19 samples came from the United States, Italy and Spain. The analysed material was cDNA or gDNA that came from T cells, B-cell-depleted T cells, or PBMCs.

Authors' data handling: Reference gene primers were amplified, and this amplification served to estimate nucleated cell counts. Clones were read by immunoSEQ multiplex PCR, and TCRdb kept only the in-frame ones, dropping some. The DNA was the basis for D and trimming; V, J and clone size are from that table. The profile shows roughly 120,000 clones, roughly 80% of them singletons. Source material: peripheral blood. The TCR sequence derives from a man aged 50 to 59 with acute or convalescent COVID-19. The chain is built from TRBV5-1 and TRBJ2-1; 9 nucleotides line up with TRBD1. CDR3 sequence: CASSFWTGEFSNEQFF. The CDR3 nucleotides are TGCGCCAGCAGCTTCTGGACAGGGGAATTCTCTAATGAGCAGTTCTTC.